This T cell receptor (beta chain) was retrieved from a study of response to subunit inactivated influenza vaccine. Each CDR3 protein gets one entry after TCRdb re-called the RT-PCR reads with MiXCR. The sample contains more than 550,000 distinct CDR3 sequences, over 9% of which appear only once. Germline V gene data show CDR1 as SNHLY and CDR2 as FYNNEI. V was cut by 4 bases and J by 7 bases, with 23 bases left in between. This CDR3 has 16 amino acids. These same records also appear under a second study, on T cells expressing NK-cell markers. That study adds: TCR beta cDNA was generated via 5'RACE template switching incorporating UMIs. These clonotypes, the leaders elsewhere, also led the CD3+CD56-NKG2C+ fraction in a handful of donors.

Sequences were derived from PBMCs from blood, sampled on the day of vaccination. The sequence was collected from a man aged 50 or older who received an inactivated influenza vaccine. The chain combines TRBV2 with TRBJ2-7; the D call may be TRBD1 or TRBD2 (5 bases each). CDR3 coding DNA: TGTGCCAGCAGTGGGGGCCGGGGCAGTGGGCCTTTGGAGCAGTACTTC. It encodes CASSGGRGSGPLEQYF. Full variable domain (rest looked up from reference TRBV2 and TRBJ2-7): EPEVTQTPSHQVTQMGQEVILRCVPISNHLYFYWYRQILGQKVEFLVSFYNNEISEKSEIFDDQFSVERPDGSNFTLKIRSTKLEDSAMYFCASSGGRGSGPLEQYFGPGTRLTVT.